This record covers a single T cell receptor beta chain. This sample is drawn from a study of control samples from healthy donors and cancer patients. Data came from immunoSEQ multiplex PCR; TCRdb stores just in-frame clones and leaves some out. The sample consists of fewer than 50,000 clones, approximately 90% of them appearing once. What was sequenced was PBMCs. The TCR sequence derives from a man aged 25 to 40 with colorectal cancer.

Written as DNA, the CDR3 is TGTGCCAGCAGCCCTACACGTAGGGGGAACTATGGCTACACCTTC. Residues: CASSPTRRGNYGYTF. The chain couples TRBV7-2 to TRBJ1-2; D might be TRBD1 (6 bases). The ends were cut back, 5 bases at V and 2 bases at J, with 15 bases in the middle. Looked up from germline, CDR1 is SGHTA and CDR2 is FQGNSA. CDR3 size: 15 residues.